One sample yielded the 3 T cell receptor beta chains listed below, sequenced in a study of T cell responses to AZD1222 COVID-19 vaccine. Here immunoSEQ multiplex PCR was the method, and the copy in TCRdb shows in-frame clones only, minus some. In the table there are about 180,000 clones, 92% of which are singletons. The sequences come from peripheral blood, collected 28 days after the second AZD1222 dose. These receptors were obtained from an adult who received the AZD1222 COVID-19 vaccine.

This clone was detected once. The V gene is TRBV7-3, the J gene TRBJ1-1; D might be TRBD1 (5 bases). V lost 5 bases and J 4 bases, leaving 14 bases between the germline ends. Per germline, CDR1 SGHTA and CDR2 FQGTGA. This CDR3 is 14 amino acids long. The CDR3 region is CASSSSTEATEAFF. The CDR3, as DNA: TGTGCCAGCAGCAGCTCGACAGAAGCCACTGAAGCTTTCTTT.

The chain carries TRBV19 and TRBJ1-1; no clear D gene. Germline values: CDR1 LNHDA, CDR2 SQIVND (reference sequence). The CDR3 consists of 11 residues. Trimming took off 3 bases at V and 7 bases at J, with 6 bases between the two ends. In nucleotides, the CDR3 is TGTGCCAGTAGTATCCGGGTTGAAGCTTTCTTT. Amino acid sequence: CASSIRVEAFF.

The chain has TRBV3-1 (or the pseudogene TRBV3-2) and TRBJ1-6, with TRBD1 as a possible D gene (6 bases). CDR3 length: 17 amino acids. The V gene lost 1 base and the J gene lost 7 bases, with 17 bases spanning the gap. Germline assignment: CDR1 LGHDT and CDR2 YNNKEL (reference sequence). Here the CDR3 reads CASSQGGLTGYNSPLHF. CDR3 in DNA: TGTGCCAGCAGCCAAGGGGGGCTTACGGGTTACAATTCACCCCTCCACTTT.